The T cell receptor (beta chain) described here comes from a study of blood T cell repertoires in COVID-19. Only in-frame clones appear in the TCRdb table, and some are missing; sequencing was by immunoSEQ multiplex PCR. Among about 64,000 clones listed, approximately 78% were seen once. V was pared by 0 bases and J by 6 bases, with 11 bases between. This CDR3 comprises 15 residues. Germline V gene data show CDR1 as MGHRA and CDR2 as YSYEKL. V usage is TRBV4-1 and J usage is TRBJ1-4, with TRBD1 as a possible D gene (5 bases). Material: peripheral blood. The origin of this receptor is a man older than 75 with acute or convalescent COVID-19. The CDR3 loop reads CASSQERGLHEKLFF. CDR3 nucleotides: TGCGCCAGCAGCCAAGAACGGGGGTTACATGAAAAACTGTTTTTT.